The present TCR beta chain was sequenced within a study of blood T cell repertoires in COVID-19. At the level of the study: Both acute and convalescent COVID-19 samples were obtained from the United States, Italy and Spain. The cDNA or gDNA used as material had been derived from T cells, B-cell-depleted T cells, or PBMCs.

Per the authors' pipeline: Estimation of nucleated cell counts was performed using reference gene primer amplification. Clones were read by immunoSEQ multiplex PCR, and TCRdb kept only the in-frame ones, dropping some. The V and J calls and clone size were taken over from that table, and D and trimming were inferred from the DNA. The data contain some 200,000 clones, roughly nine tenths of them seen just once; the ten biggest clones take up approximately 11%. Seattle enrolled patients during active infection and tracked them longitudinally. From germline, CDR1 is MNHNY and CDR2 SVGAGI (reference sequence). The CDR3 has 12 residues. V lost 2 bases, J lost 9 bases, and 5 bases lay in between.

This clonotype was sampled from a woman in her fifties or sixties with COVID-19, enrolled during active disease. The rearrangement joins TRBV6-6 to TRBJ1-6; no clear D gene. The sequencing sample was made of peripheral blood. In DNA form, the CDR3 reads TGTGCCAGCAGTTACGAGGGTTCACCCCTCCACTTT. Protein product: CASSYEGSPLHF.